The entry below describes one TCR beta chain. The ends lost 6 bases at V and 5 bases at J; junction bases unmatched: 7. The germline V gene has CDR1 KGHSH and CDR2 LQKENI. The CDR3 spans 14 residues. This entry belongs to a study of radiotherapy plus CTLA-4 blockade in lung cancer. On the study more broadly: Of all patients, around 19% responded objectively and about 34% showed disease control.

The protocol was immunoSEQ multiplex PCR, while the TCRdb copy is restricted to in-frame clones and leaves out a portion. The sample contains more than 65,000 clones, roughly four fifths of which appear only once. The starting material was peripheral blood, obtained from a patient treated with radiotherapy plus ipilimumab. This chain links TRBV18 with TRBJ2-3; 8 positions match TRBD1. The clonotype comes from a human donor with non-small cell lung cancer who had stable disease on radiotherapy plus ipilimumab. The CDR3 reads CASSRGQGGDTQYF. The CDR3 DNA follows: TGTGCCAGCTCCCGCGGACAGGGAGGAGATACGCAGTATTTT. Together with reference TRBV18 and TRBJ2-3, the CDR3 gives the full variable domain: NAGVMQNPRHLVRRRGQEARLRCSPMKGHSHVYWYRQLPEEGLKFMVYLQKENIIDESGMPKERFSAEFPKEGPSILRIQQVVRGDSAAYFCASSRGQGGDTQYFGPGTRLTVL.